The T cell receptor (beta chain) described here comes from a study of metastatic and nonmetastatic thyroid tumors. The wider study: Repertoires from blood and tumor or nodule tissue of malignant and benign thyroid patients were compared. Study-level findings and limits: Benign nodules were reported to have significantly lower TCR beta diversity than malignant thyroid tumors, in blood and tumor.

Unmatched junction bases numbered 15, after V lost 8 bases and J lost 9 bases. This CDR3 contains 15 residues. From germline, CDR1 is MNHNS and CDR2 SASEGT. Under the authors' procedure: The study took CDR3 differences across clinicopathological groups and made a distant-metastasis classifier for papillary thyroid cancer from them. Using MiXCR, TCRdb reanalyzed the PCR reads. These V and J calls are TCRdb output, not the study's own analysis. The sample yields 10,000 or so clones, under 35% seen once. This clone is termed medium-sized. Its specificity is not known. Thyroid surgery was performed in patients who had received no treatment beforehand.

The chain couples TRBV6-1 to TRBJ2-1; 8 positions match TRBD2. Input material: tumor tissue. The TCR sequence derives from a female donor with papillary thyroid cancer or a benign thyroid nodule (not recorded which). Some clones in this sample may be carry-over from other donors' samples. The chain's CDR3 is CASLALGREAPEQFF. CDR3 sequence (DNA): TGTGCCAGCTTGGCCCTCGGGCGGGAGGCCCCTGAGCAGTTCTTC.